One and the same sample provided the 20 T cell receptor beta chains below, sequenced in a study of blood T cell repertoires in COVID-19 (dated by TCRdb to 2018 to 2020). The method was the immunoSEQ multiplex PCR assay. TCRdb obtained this table from immuneACCESS and retained in-frame rearrangements with V and J assigned. These tables miss some clones; where compared with another copy, unresolved V genes account for less than half of the shortfall, and the remainder is unexplained. The sample data list fewer than 250,000 clones, and 65% to 85% of these were observed just once. Jointly, the top ten make up around 6.5% of the sample. The sample consisted of PBMCs or T cells enriched from blood (not recorded which). Every receptor here comes from a woman in her thirties or forties who had recovered from COVID-19.

The rearrangement uses TRBV12-3 or TRBV12-4 and TRBJ1-2; 7 positions agree with TRBD1. The CDR3 totals 13 residues. V lost 2 bases, J lost 7 bases, and 4 bases stayed unmatched. The CDR3 is CASSLKGALGYTF. Written as DNA, the CDR3 is TGTGCCAGCAGTTTAAAGGGGGCGCTTGGCTACACCTTC.

V usage is TRBV25-1 and J usage is TRBJ2-5; 9 nucleotides align to TRBD1. J lost 0 bases, V lost 8 bases, and 13 bases had no gene match. Germline V gene lookup returns CDR1 MGHDK and CDR2 SYGVNS. This CDR3 spans 17 amino acids. The CDR3 region is CASGDRGASEYQETQYF. In DNA, the CDR3 is TGTGCCAGCGGAGACAGGGGGGCTAGCGAGTACCAAGAGACCCAGTACTTC.

The chain couples TRBV5-1 to TRBJ1-2; 10 positions agree with TRBD1. The CDR3 is 14 amino acids. The V segment lost 4 bases and the J segment 4 bases; nucleotides outside the gene matches: 4. Germline assignment: CDR1 SGHRS and CDR2 YFSETQ. CDR3 amino acids: CASSTGQGSYGYTF. The DNA of the CDR3 is TGCGCCAGCAGCACGGGACAGGGGAGCTATGGCTACACCTTC.

The V and J genes are TRBV28 and TRBJ1-2; TRBD1 is a possible D gene (6 bases). This CDR3 has 13 amino acids. Germline loops: CDR1 MDHEN, CDR2 SYDVKM. V shed 2 bases and J shed 5 bases, with 9 bases lying between them. Here the CDR3 reads CASSLRQAYGYTF. CDR3 DNA sequence: TGTGCCAGCAGTTTAAGACAGGCATATGGCTACACCTTC.

The V and J genes are TRBV10-3 and TRBJ2-3; TRBD2 aligns across 14 bases. Trimming took 6 bases from V and 3 from J; bases not matched to a gene: 14. The CDR3 sequence is 19 residues long. The germline gives CDR1 ENHRY, CDR2 SYGVKD. The CDR3 spells CAISRLGLAGGLMTDTQYF. The CDR3 coding sequence is TGTGCCATCAGCCGACTCGGACTAGCGGGAGGATTGATGACAGATACGCAGTATTTT.

This rearrangement joins TRBV5-1 to TRBJ1-1, with 9 bases aligning to TRBD1. There are 16 residues in the CDR3. Germline CDR1 is SGHRS and CDR2 is YFSETQ. V gave up 2 bases and J gave up 1 base; unmatched junction bases: 6. CDR3 sequence reads: CASSLQRDRANTEAFF. The CDR3 nucleotides read TGCGCCAGCAGCTTACAACGGGACAGGGCGAACACTGAAGCTTTCTTT.

The chain couples TRBV5-4 to TRBJ1-3; TRBD1 agrees at 7 bases. V lost 5 bases to trimming and J lost 7 bases; unmatched junction nucleotides: 12. The germline gives CDR1 SGHNT, CDR2 YYREEE (reference sequence). The CDR3 has 15 residues. The CDR3: CASSSYRQGRNTIYF. Written as DNA, the CDR3 is TGTGCCAGCAGTTCTTATCGACAGGGTCGGAACACCATATATTTT.

This clone was recorded only once. The gene calls are TRBV24-1 and TRBJ1-3, with a tentative D call TRBD1 (5 bases). Germline V gene data show CDR1 as KGHDR and CDR2 as SFDVKD. The CDR3 has 16 amino acids. V lost 3 bases and J lost 5, with 16 bases in between. The CDR3 here is CATSDTTANGRNTIYF. CDR3 sequence (DNA): TGTGCCACCAGTGATACGACAGCGAACGGGCGAAACACCATATATTTT.

The CDR3 loop is CASSANRETFF. CDR3 DNA sequence: TGTGCCAGCAGTGCCAACAGGGAAACTTTCTTT. The chain is built from TRBV28 and TRBJ1-1, with a possible D match to TRBD1 (6 bases). There are 11 residues in the CDR3. Germline loops: CDR1 MDHEN, CDR2 SYDVKM. The V and J ends lost 5 bases and 12 bases respectively, with 13 bases between them.

In DNA form, the CDR3 reads TGTGCCAGCAGCCTGGGGGGAGGATTCTACTCCTACGAGCAGTACGTC. It is translated as CASSLGGGFYSYEQYV. The chain recombines TRBV11-2 with TRBJ2-7, with D tentatively TRBD2 (6 bases). CDR1 and CDR2 from the germline V gene are SGHAT and FQNNGV. V was shortened by 5 bases and J by 0 bases, with 17 bases between the two germline ends. The CDR3 is 16 residues long.

CDR3 in amino acids: CASRRSAYGYTF. CDR3 nucleotide sequence: TGTGCCAGCAGAAGGAGCGCCTATGGCTACACCTTC. The V gene is TRBV28, the J gene TRBJ1-2; D gene uncertain. The germline V and J ends were trimmed by 6 bases and 4 bases, with 9 bases remaining between them. The CDR3 extends over 12 amino acids. Germline lookup yields CDR1 MDHEN and CDR2 SYDVKM.

The chain employs TRBV10-1 and TRBJ2-3; D might be TRBD2 (5 bases). The CDR3 is made up of 13 amino acids. CDR1 WNHNN and CDR2 SYGVQD come from the germline V gene (reference sequence). V was trimmed by 2 bases and J by 4 bases, leaving 7 bases between them. This CDR3 is CASSEAGPDTQYF. CDR3 coding DNA: TGCGCCAGCAGTGAGGCGGGCCCAGATACGCAGTATTTT.

The chain is built from TRBV5-1 and TRBJ2-7; D may be TRBD2 (6 bases). The germline V gene encodes CDR1 SGHRS and CDR2 YFSETQ. The CDR3 covers 15 residues. V was cut by 4 bases and J by 2 bases, with 16 bases left in between. This CDR3 reads CASSMGGVGPYEQYF. CDR3 sequence (DNA): TGCGCCAGCAGCATGGGGGGAGTTGGCCCCTACGAGCAGTACTTC.

The J gene is TRBJ1-2, the V gene TRBV28; 10 nucleotides agree with TRBD1. Germline-derived CDR1 and CDR2 are MDHEN and SYDVKM. J was trimmed by 4 bases and V by 7 bases; bases with no gene match: 9. The CDR3 runs 15 residues. CDR3 sequence: CASTLAGQGSYGYTF. The CDR3 bases are TGTGCCAGCACTCTGGCGGGACAGGGGTCCTATGGCTACACCTTC.

The chain is built from TRBV11-1 and TRBJ2-3; TRBD2 aligns across 7 bases. Germline-derived CDR1 and CDR2 are SGHAT and FQDESV (reference sequence). The V gene end was trimmed by 3 bases and the J gene end by 2 bases; junction bases not matched to a gene: 2. The CDR3 has 14 residues. The CDR3 is CASSFGRITDTQYF. The DNA for the CDR3 is TGTGCCAGCAGCTTCGGGAGGATCACAGATACGCAGTATTTT.

V is TRBV19 and J is TRBJ2-3; 9 positions match TRBD1. Germline lookup yields CDR1 LNHDA and CDR2 SQIVND (reference sequence). The CDR3 length is 14 residues. The CDR3 DNA follows: TGTGTTTCTTGCCCATTGACAGGGGGGCATACGCAGTATTTT. Its translation is CVSCPLTGGHTQYF.

The V gene is TRBV18, the J gene TRBJ2-7; 7 nucleotides align to TRBD2. Germline V gene lookup returns CDR1 KGHSH and CDR2 LQKENI. With V trimmed by 5 bases and J by 0 bases, 10 bases remained unmatched. CDR3 length: 16 amino acids. CDR3: CASSSTGRTSSYEQYF. The CDR3 DNA is TGTGCCAGCTCATCCACCGGAAGGACTAGCTCCTACGAGCAGTACTTC.

This chain joins TRBV24-1 and TRBJ1-2; tentatively, D is TRBD1 (6 bases). The ends were cut back, 2 bases at V and 5 bases at J, with 8 bases in the middle. This CDR3 contains 13 residues. Germline CDR1 and CDR2: KGHDR and SFDVKD. The chain's CDR3 is CATSDSQGYGYTF. The DNA of the CDR3 is TGTGCCACCAGTGATTCACAGGGATATGGCTACACCTTC.

There are a few counts of this clone. The rearrangement links TRBV28 to TRBJ2-7, with a weak D call TRBD2 (6 bases). From germline, CDR1 is MDHEN and CDR2 SYDVKM. V gave up 7 bases and J gave up 0 bases, with 7 bases separating them. The CDR3 length is 12 residues. Here the CDR3 reads CASKDYSYEQYF. Written as DNA, the CDR3 is TGTGCCAGCAAGGACTACTCCTACGAGCAGTACTTC.

The J gene is TRBJ1-1, the V gene TRBV18, with D possibly matching TRBD1 (5 bases). CDR3 length: 14 amino acids. V lost 6 bases and J 5 bases, leaving 16 bases between the germline ends. CDR1 is KGHSH and CDR2 is LQKENI in the germline V gene. The CDR3 region has the DNA TGTGCCAGCTCTTCCCGGGGGGGGACGACTGAAGCTTTCTTT. It specifies CASSSRGGTTEAFF.